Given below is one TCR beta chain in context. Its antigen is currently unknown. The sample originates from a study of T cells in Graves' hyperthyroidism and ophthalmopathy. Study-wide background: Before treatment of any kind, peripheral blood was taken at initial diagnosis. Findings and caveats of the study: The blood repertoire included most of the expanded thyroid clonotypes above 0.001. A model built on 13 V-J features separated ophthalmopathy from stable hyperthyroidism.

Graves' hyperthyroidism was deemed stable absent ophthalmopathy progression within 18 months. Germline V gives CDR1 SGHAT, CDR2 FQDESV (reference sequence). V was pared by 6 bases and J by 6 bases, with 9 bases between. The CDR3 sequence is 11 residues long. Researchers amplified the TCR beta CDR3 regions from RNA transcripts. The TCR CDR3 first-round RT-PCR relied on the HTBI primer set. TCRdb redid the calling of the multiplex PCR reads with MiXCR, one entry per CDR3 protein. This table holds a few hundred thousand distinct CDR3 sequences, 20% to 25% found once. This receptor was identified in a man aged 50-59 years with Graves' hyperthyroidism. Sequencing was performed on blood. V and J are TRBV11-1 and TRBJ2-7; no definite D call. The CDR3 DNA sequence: TGTGCCAGCAGTGAGATTTGCGAGCAGTACTTC. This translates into CASSEICEQYF.